Below, 25 T cell receptor beta chains from the same sample are listed, as sequenced in a study of cytomegalovirus exposure and HLA in healthy donors. In the PCR, 60 Vbeta and 13 Jbeta primers were used. The table came from immunoSEQ multiplex PCR; TCRdb's copy has only in-frame clones and leaves some out. The sample records about 160,000 clones, approximately 84% being singletons. The sequencing input was PBMCs. The receptors here all came from a man between 50 and 59 years old in good health and CMV-seropositive.

This clone was seen only a few times. The chain carries TRBV27 and TRBJ2-7, with D unresolved. The CDR3 length is 11 residues. From germline, CDR1 is MNHEY and CDR2 SMNVEV (reference sequence). The V end was cut by 3 bases, the J end by 6 bases, with 6 bases between. The CDR3 region has the DNA TGTGCCAGCAGTTTTGCAGGCGAGCAGTACTTC. It encodes CASSFAGEQYF.

The J gene is TRBJ1-1, the V gene TRBV27; D is perhaps TRBD1 (6 bases). V was cut by 1 base and J by 4 bases, with 10 bases left in between. The germline gives CDR1 MNHEY, CDR2 SMNVEV (reference sequence). The CDR3 runs to 14 residues. The DNA for the CDR3 is TGTGCCAGCAGTTTATGGGGAGGGGGCACTGAAGCTTTCTTT. Its protein is CASSLWGGGTEAFF.

The rearrangement links TRBV7-9 to TRBJ2-2; TRBD1 agrees at 8 bases. With 3 bases clipped from V and 4 bases from J, the junction kept 4 bases outside the gene matches. The length of the CDR3 is 15 residues. The germline CDR1 and CDR2 sequences are SEHNR and FQNEAQ (reference sequence). Written as DNA, the CDR3 is TGTGCCAGCAGCTTCGCAGGGGGCTCCACCGGGGAGCTGTTTTTT. Translating gives CASSFAGGSTGELFF.

This clone has only one observation. This chain uses TRBV4-1 with TRBJ2-5, with TRBD1 identical over 11 bases. The CDR3 contains 16 residues. Germline CDR1 MGHRA, CDR2 YSYEKL. Trimming removed 1 base from V and 5 bases from J; junction bases left unmatched: 6. This chain's CDR3 is CASSQAGTGGRETQYF. The DNA of the CDR3 is TGCGCCAGCAGCCAAGCCGGGACAGGGGGGAGGGAGACCCAGTACTTC.

This rearrangement joins TRBV7-3 to TRBJ2-2; 8 nucleotides match TRBD2. The CDR3 has 16 residues. V shed 5 bases and J 4 bases; nucleotides not matched to a gene: 9. Germline V CDR1 and CDR2: SGHTA, FQGTGA. The CDR3 coding sequence is TGTGCCAGCAGCCAAAAAGCGGGGGCCGGCACCGGGGAGCTGTTTTTT. Amino acids: CASSQKAGAGTGELFF.

The rearrangement joins TRBV10-3 to TRBJ1-4; 9 positions agree with TRBD1. Germline CDR1 and CDR2: ENHRY and SYGVKD. The CDR3 sequence is 13 residues long. The trim removed 4 bases at V and 8 bases at J, leaving 2 bases unmatched. This CDR3 is CAISGTGDEKLFF. Here the CDR3 DNA reads TGTGCCATCAGTGGGACAGGGGACGAAAAACTGTTTTTT.

The CDR3 spells CASRREDRLYF. CDR3 nucleotide sequence: TGTGCCAGCAGAAGGGAAGACAGACTGTATTTT. V gene TRBV6-5 combines with J gene TRBJ1-3, with D perhaps matching TRBD1 (5 bases). The CDR3 consists of 11 residues. The V and J ends lost 6 bases and 16 bases respectively, with 16 bases between them. Germline V gene sequence: CDR1 MNHEY, CDR2 SVGAGI.

The V call is TRBV2, the J call TRBJ1-2, with D possibly being TRBD1 (6 bases). V lost 3 bases and J 4 bases, leaving 12 bases between the germline ends. The germline V gene has CDR1 SNHLY and CDR2 FYNNEI. The CDR3 totals 14 residues. The DNA of the CDR3 is TGTGCCAGCAGTGATAGGGGGGGCGTCTATGGCTACACCTTC. The encoded protein is CASSDRGGVYGYTF.

This sequence joins TRBV27 and TRBJ2-7; no firm D call. Germline loops: CDR1 MNHEY, CDR2 SMNVEV (reference sequence). The CDR3 contains 12 residues. The germline V and J ends were trimmed by 4 bases and 2 bases, with 6 bases remaining between them. In DNA form, the CDR3 reads TGTGCCAGCAGTTCCGCAGCCTACGAGCAGTACTTC. It codes for CASSSAAYEQYF.

This sequence joins TRBV7-8 and TRBJ1-5; D is perhaps TRBD1 (6 bases). Deletions cut 5 bases from V and 4 bases from J, with 15 bases between. Germline CDR1 and CDR2: SGHVS and FQNEAQ. The CDR3 extends over 15 amino acids. CDR3 coding DNA: TGTGCCAGCAGCAAGGGGGGGAAAGGGAATCAGCCCCAGCATTTT. Encoded protein: CASSKGGKGNQPQHF.

This chain links TRBV20-1 with TRBJ1-1; D is unclear. The CDR3 has 11 residues. Trimming removed 6 bases from V and 1 base from J, with 6 bases in between. Per germline, CDR1 DFQATT and CDR2 SNEGSKA (reference sequence). The CDR3 DNA is TGCAGTGCCGGGGAGAACACTGAAGCTTTCTTT. This sequence encodes CSAGENTEAFF.

CDR3 DNA: TGCAGCGCTGGTCCCCCGCGGGTAAATGAGCAGTTCTTC. Protein product: CSAGPPRVNEQFF. The rearrangement uses TRBV29-1 and TRBJ2-1, with a possible D match to TRBD2 (5 bases). Germline CDR1 and CDR2: SQVTM and ANQGSEA. The CDR3 length is 13 residues. Trimming left V 7 bases short and J 7 bases short, with 17 bases between.

This rearrangement joins TRBV9 to TRBJ2-3, with a tentative D call TRBD1 (5 bases). Trimming removed 5 bases at V and 4 bases at J, with 11 bases between. The V gene's germline CDR1 is SGDLS and CDR2 YYNGEE. This CDR3 is 13 amino acids long. The CDR3 DNA reads as TGTGCCAGCAGTGCCGACAGTTCAGATACGCAGTATTTT. This gives the protein CASSADSSDTQYF.

This chain joins TRBV6-4 and TRBJ2-1, with a weak D call TRBD1 (7 bases). CDR3 length: 16 residues. The germline CDR1 and CDR2 sequences are MRHNA and SNTAGT. V shed 2 bases and J shed 7 bases, with 18 bases lying between them. The CDR3 bases are TGTGCCAGCAGTGACCGTCTTCGGAGGGGGCGGAATGAGCAGTTCTTC. This gives the protein CASSDRLRRGRNEQFF.

The rearrangement joins TRBV28 to TRBJ2-1; D might be TRBD2 (6 bases). Germline values: CDR1 MDHEN, CDR2 SYDVKM. The CDR3 is made up of 15 amino acids. V lost 6 bases, J lost 11 bases, and 23 bases lay in between. In DNA form, the CDR3 reads TGTGCCAGCAGCCCTCCCGGGACTTTTACAATGAAGCAGTTCTTC. Its protein is CASSPPGTFTMKQFF.

The V call is TRBV5-6, the J call TRBJ1-6, with D possibly being TRBD1 (6 bases). V lost 5 bases to trimming and J lost 4 bases, with 7 bases between them. This CDR3 comprises 13 residues. Germline V lookup: CDR1 SGHDT, CDR2 YYEEEE. CDR3 coding DNA: TGTGCCAGCAGGGACAGTTATAATTCACCCCTCCACTTT. It yields the protein CASRDSYNSPLHF. The whole variable domain, remainder taken from reference TRBV5-6 and TRBJ1-6, is DAGVTQSPTHLIKTRGQQVTLRCSPKSGHDTVSWYQQALGQGPQFIFQYYEEEERQRGNFPDRFSGHQFPNYSSELNVNALLLGDSALYLCASRDSYNSPLHFGNGTRLTVT.

This clone was seen a handful of times. The chain employs TRBV7-6 and TRBJ2-5, with D tentatively TRBD2 (6 bases). CDR1 and CDR2 from the germline V gene are SGHVS and FNYEAQ. V was shortened by 1 base and J by 2 bases, with 14 bases between the two germline ends. The CDR3 has 16 residues. The CDR3: CASSLVGAGNQETQYF. The CDR3 DNA reads as TGTGCCAGCAGCTTAGTAGGCGCGGGGAATCAAGAGACCCAGTACTTC.

The chain uses TRBV5-1 and TRBJ1-1; D is undetermined. Trimming removed 4 bases at V and 11 bases at J, with 15 bases between. The CDR3 runs 12 residues. In germline, CDR1 is SGHRS, CDR2 YFSETQ. CDR3 nucleotides: TGCGCCAGCAGCCTCGGCCTCGAGGCTGCTTTCTTT. It yields the protein CASSLGLEAAFF.

The chain uses TRBV11-2 and TRBJ2-5; 10 bases match TRBD1. The DNA matches TRBJ2-7 better at its end, which makes the J call doubtful. This CDR3 spans 14 amino acids. Germline CDR1 is SGHAT and CDR2 is FQNNGV. DNA of the CDR3: TGTGCCAGCAGCTTATGGACAGGGGGCTACGAGCAGTACTTC. Translated, it gives CASSLWTGGYEQYF.

This clone was counted once. The J gene is TRBJ2-5, the V gene TRBV4-1, with 11 bases matching TRBD2. CDR1 is MGHRA, CDR2 YSYEKL, per germline. CDR3 length: 15 amino acids. V dropped 1 base and J dropped 7; count of bases not matched to a gene: 5. The CDR3 protein is CASSQVAGGQVTQYF. The DNA of the CDR3 is TGCGCCAGCAGCCAAGTAGCGGGGGGGCAGGTGACCCAGTACTTC.

The chain couples TRBV7-2 to TRBJ1-1; the D is unclear. CDR3 length: 12 amino acids. V lost 4 bases and J 4 bases, leaving 7 bases between the germline ends. CDR1 is SGHTA and CDR2 is FQGNSA in the germline V gene. The CDR3: CASSSSLTEAFF. Written as DNA, the CDR3 is TGTGCCAGCAGCTCTTCCCTCACTGAAGCTTTCTTT.

This chain connects TRBV29-1 to TRBJ2-2; TRBD1 might be the D (5 bases). CDR3 length: 14 residues. Germline CDR1 is SQVTM and CDR2 is ANQGSEA. Trimming took off 5 bases at V and 4 bases at J, with 14 bases between the two ends. CDR3 residues: CSVNQGIGTGELFF. DNA of the CDR3: TGCAGCGTTAATCAGGGCATCGGCACCGGGGAGCTGTTTTTT.

The chain has TRBV27 and TRBJ2-3; a weak D match, TRBD2 (6 bases). The CDR3 is 16 amino acids. Trimming stripped 8 bases from V and 0 bases from J, with 18 bases between. Germline CDR1 reads MNHEY; CDR2 reads SMNVEV (reference sequence). In nucleotides, the CDR3 is TGTGCCAGCCACCCCTTAGCGGTTTATAGCACAGATACGCAGTATTTT. This encodes CASHPLAVYSTDTQYF.

This clone was seen only once. The CDR3 here is CASSLATRDEKLFF. The CDR3 DNA reads TGCGCCAGCAGCTTGGCCACTAGGGATGAAAAACTGTTTTTT. This chain uses TRBV5-1 with TRBJ1-4; no clear D gene. The CDR3 totals 14 residues. Germline V gene lookup returns CDR1 SGHRS and CDR2 YFSETQ. The V end was cut by 0 bases, the J end by 6 bases, with 9 bases between. Supplemented by reference TRBV5-1 and TRBJ1-4, the full variable domain reads KAGVTQTPRYLIKTRGQQVTLSCSPISGHRSVSWYQQTPGQGLQFLFEYFSETQRNKGNFPGRFSGRQFSNSRSEMNVSTLELGDSALYLCASSLATRDEKLFFGSGTQLSVL.

The CDR3 reads CASSRWRASYGYTF. CDR3 coding DNA: TGTGCCAGCAGTCGGTGGCGGGCTAGCTATGGCTACACCTTC. The chain carries TRBV11-2 and TRBJ1-2; D uncertain. The CDR3 length is 14 residues. Germline CDR1 SGHAT, CDR2 FQNNGV. The V end was cut by 6 bases, the J end by 4 bases, with 15 bases between.